This TCR beta chain derives from a study of T cell responses to AZD1222 COVID-19 vaccine. Findings and caveats of the study: Vaccine-associated CD4 TCRs spanned spike, dominant at 160-218 and 743-854. Donors were mostly white British, more females; clonal diversity possibly underestimated.

Sequencing was performed with immunoSEQ multiplex PCR; in TCRdb, only in-frame clones are kept and a portion is missing. This sample's table reports over 140,000 clones. The junction had 4 bases not matched to a gene; V was cut back by 7 bases and J by 2 bases. The CDR3 consists of 14 residues. Germline V CDR1 and CDR2: SGHRS, YFSETQ. Of note for this clone: The antigen remains unidentified.

The genes are TRBV5-1 and TRBJ2-2; 8 bases agree with TRBD2. What was sequenced was peripheral blood. This receptor was taken from an adult in good health. Here the CDR3 DNA reads TGCGCCAGCTGGGGGACTAGAAACACCGGGGAGCTGTTTTTT. This codes for CASWGTRNTGELFF.